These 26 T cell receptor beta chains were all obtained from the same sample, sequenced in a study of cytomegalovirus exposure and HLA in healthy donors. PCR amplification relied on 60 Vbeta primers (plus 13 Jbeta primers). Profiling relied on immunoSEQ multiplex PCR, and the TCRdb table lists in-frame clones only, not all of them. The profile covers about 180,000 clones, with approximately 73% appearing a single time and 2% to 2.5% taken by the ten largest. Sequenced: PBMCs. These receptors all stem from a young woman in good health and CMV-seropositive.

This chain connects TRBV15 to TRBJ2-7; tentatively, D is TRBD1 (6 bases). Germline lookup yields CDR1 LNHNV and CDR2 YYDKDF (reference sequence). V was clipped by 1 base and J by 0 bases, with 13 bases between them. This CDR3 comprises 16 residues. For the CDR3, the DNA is TGTGCCACCAGCAGAGGAGCCCCGGACAGCTCCTACGAGCAGTACTTC. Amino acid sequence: CATSRGAPDSSYEQYF.

CDR3 residues: CASSPLQRGSHAAHTQYF. For the CDR3, the DNA is TGTGCCAGCAGCCCCCTTCAGCGGGGGTCTCACGCCGCTCATACGCAGTATTTT. The chain couples TRBV7-2 to TRBJ2-3, with 8 bases fitting TRBD2. CDR3 length: 18 residues. V shed 5 bases and J 7 bases; nucleotides not matched to a gene: 20. The germline V gene has CDR1 SGHTA and CDR2 FQGNSA.

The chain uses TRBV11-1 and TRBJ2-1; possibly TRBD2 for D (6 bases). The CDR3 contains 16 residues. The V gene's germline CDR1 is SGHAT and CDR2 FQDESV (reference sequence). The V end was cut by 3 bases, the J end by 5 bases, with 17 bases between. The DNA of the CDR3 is TGTGCCAGCAGCTTCCCTTACGGGAGAAGAAACAATGAGCAGTTCTTC. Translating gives CASSFPYGRRNNEQFF.

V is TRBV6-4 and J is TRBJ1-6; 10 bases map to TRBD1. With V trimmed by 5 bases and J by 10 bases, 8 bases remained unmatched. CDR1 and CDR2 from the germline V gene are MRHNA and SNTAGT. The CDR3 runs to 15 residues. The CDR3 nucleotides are TGTGCCAGCAGTTCCGGGACAGGGGTGGGGTCACCCCTCCACTTT. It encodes CASSSGTGVGSPLHF.

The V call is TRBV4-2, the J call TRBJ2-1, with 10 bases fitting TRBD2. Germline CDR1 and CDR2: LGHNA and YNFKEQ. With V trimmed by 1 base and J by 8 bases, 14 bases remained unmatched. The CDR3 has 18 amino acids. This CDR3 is CASSQAPSGGGLLDEQFF. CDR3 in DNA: TGTGCCAGCAGCCAAGCCCCTAGCGGGGGAGGTCTTTTGGATGAGCAGTTCTTC.

For the CDR3, the DNA is TGTGCCAGCAGTCCCTCGGCGGGGGTAAAGAATTCACCCCTCCACTTT. Amino acid sequence: CASSPSAGVKNSPLHF. This chain connects TRBV5-4 to TRBJ1-6, with a possible D match to TRBD1 (5 bases). The CDR3 runs to 16 residues. V gave up 5 bases and J gave up 7 bases, with 19 bases separating them. CDR1 is SGHNT, CDR2 YYREEE, per germline (reference sequence).

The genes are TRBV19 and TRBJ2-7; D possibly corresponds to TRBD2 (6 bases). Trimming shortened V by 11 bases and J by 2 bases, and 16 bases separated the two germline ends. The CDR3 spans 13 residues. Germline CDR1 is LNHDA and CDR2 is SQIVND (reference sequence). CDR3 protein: CASNPGGTYEQYF. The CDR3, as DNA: TGTGCCTCAAACCCCGGGGGAACCTACGAGCAGTACTTC. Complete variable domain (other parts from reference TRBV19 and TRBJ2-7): DGGITQSPKYLFRKEGQNVTLSCEQNLNHDAMYWYRQDPGQGLRLIYYSQIVNDFQKGDIAEGYSVSREKKESFPLTVTSAQKNPTAFYLCASNPGGTYEQYFGPGTRLTVT.

The CDR3 region is CASLGQFHNEQFF. In DNA, the CDR3 is TGTGCCAGTTTGGGGCAGTTCCACAATGAGCAGTTCTTC. The rearrangement joins TRBV28 to TRBJ2-1; D might be TRBD1 (5 bases). Germline CDR1 reads MDHEN; CDR2 reads SYDVKM. The CDR3 is 13 residues long. V was trimmed by 9 bases and J by 5 bases, leaving 14 bases between them.

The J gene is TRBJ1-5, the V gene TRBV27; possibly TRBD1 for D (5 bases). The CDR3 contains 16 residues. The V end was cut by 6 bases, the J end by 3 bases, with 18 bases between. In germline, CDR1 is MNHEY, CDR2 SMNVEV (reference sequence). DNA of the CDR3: TGTGCCAGCAGCTCAAACTACAGGACGGTCAATCAGCCCCAGCATTTT. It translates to CASSSNYRTVNQPQHF.

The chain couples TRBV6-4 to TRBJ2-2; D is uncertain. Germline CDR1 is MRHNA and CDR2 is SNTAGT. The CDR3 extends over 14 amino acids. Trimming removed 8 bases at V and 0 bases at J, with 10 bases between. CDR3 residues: CASQSLPNTGELFF. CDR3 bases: TGTGCCAGCCAGTCCCTCCCGAACACCGGGGAGCTGTTTTTT.

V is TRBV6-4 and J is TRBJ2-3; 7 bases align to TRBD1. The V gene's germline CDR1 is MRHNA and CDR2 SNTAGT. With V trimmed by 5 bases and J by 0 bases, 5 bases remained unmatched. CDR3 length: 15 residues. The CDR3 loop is CASSRWDRSTDTQYF. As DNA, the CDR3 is TGTGCCAGCAGTAGATGGGACAGAAGCACAGATACGCAGTATTTT.

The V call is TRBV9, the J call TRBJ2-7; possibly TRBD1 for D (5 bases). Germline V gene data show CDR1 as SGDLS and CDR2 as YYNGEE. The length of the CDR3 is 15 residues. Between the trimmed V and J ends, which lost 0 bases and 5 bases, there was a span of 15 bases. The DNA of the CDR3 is TGTGCCAGCAGCGTAGAGGGAAGGGGTCGGCACGAGCAGTACTTC. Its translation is CASSVEGRGRHEQYF.

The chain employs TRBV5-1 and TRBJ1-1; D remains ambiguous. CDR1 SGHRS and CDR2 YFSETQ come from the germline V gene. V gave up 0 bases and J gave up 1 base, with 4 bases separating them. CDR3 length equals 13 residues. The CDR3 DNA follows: TGCGCCAGCAGCTTGGACACGAACACTGAAGCTTTCTTT. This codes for CASSLDTNTEAFF.

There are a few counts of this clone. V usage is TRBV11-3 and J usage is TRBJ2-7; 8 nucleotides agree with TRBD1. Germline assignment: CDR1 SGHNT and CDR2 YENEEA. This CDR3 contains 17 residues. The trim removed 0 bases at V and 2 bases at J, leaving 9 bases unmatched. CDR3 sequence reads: CASSLDASGQGTYEQYF. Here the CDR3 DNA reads TGTGCCAGCAGCTTAGACGCGTCCGGACAGGGTACCTACGAGCAGTACTTC.

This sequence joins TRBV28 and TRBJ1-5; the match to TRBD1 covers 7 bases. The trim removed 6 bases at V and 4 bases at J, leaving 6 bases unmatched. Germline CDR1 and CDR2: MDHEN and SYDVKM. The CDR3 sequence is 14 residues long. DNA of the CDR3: TGTGCCAGCAGCCACAGGGGCCGTAATCAGCCCCAGCATTTT. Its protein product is CASSHRGRNQPQHF.

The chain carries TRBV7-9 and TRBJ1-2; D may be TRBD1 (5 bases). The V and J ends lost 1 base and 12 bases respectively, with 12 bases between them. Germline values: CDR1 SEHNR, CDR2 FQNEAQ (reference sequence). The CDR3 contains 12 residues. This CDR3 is CASSLDGGGHTF. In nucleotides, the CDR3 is TGTGCCAGCAGCTTAGATGGGGGGGGACACACCTTC.

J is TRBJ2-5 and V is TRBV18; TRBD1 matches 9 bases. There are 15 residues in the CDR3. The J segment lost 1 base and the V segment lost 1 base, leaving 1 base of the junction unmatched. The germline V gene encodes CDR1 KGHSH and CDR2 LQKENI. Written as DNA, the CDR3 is TGTGCCAGCTCACCACGGGACAGGGTCCAAGAGACCCAGTACTTC. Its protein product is CASSPRDRVQETQYF.

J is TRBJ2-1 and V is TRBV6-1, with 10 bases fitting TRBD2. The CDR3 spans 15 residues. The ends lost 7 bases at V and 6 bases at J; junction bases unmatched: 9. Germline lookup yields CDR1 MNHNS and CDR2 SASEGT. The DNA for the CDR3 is TGTGCCAGCACTGGGTCGCTAGCGGGGGCCAATGAGCAGTTCTTC. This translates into CASTGSLAGANEQFF.

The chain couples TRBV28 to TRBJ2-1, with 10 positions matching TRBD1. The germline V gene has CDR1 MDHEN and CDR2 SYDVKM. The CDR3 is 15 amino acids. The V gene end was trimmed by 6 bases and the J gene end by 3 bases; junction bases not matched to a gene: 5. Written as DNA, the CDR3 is TGTGCCAGCAGCTCTGGACAGGGGGTCTACAATGAGCAGTTCTTC. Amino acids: CASSSGQGVYNEQFF.

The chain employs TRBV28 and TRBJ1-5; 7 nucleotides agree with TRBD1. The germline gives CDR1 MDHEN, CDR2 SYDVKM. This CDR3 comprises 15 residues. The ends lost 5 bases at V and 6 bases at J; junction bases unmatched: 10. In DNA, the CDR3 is TGTGCCAGCAGTACCCCTGCAGGGGGAGGTCAGCCCCAGCATTTT. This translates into CASSTPAGGGQPQHF.

The chain's CDR3 is CASSGEQGRPWSSGNTIYF. Here the CDR3 DNA reads TGTGCCAGTAGTGGTGAGCAGGGTCGTCCGTGGAGCTCTGGAAACACCATATATTTT. V usage is TRBV19 and J usage is TRBJ1-3; TRBD1 might be the D (5 bases). CDR1 LNHDA and CDR2 SQIVND come from the germline V gene (reference sequence). The ends were cut back, 5 bases at V and 0 bases at J, with 23 bases in the middle. The CDR3 is 19 residues long. Complete variable domain (other parts from reference TRBV19 and TRBJ1-3): DGGITQSPKYLFRKEGQNVTLSCEQNLNHDAMYWYRQDPGQGLRLIYYSQIVNDFQKGDIAEGYSVSREKKESFPLTVTSAQKNPTAFYLCASSGEQGRPWSSGNTIYFGEGSWLTVV.

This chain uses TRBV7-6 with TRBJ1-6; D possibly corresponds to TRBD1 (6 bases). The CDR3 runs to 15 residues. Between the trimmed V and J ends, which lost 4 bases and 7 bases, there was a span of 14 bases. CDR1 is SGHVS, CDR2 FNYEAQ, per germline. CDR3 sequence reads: CASSSQAGANSPLHF. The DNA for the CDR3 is TGTGCCAGCAGCTCCCAAGCAGGGGCGAATTCACCCCTCCACTTT.

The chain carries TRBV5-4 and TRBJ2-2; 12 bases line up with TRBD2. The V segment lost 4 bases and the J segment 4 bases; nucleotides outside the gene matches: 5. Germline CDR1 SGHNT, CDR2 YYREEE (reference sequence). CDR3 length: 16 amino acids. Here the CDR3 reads CASSRGLAGSTGELFF. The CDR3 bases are TGTGCCAGCAGCCGTGGACTAGCGGGGAGCACCGGGGAGCTGTTTTTT.

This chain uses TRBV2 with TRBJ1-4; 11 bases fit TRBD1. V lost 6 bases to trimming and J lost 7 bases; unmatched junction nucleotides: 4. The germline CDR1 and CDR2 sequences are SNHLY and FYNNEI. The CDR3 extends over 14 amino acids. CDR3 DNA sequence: TGTGCCAGCAGCCAAGGGACAGGGGGTGAAAAACTGTTTTTT. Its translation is CASSQGTGGEKLFF.

The CDR3 protein is CASSLSAGLSSYNEQFF. The CDR3 region has the DNA TGCGCCAGCAGCTTGTCGGCAGGGTTGAGCTCCTACAATGAGCAGTTCTTC. The V call is TRBV5-1, the J call TRBJ2-1, with D maybe TRBD1 (5 bases). With 1 base removed from V and 0 bases from J, the gap between germline ends came to 14 bases. The germline V gene has CDR1 SGHRS and CDR2 YFSETQ. The CDR3 length is 17 residues.

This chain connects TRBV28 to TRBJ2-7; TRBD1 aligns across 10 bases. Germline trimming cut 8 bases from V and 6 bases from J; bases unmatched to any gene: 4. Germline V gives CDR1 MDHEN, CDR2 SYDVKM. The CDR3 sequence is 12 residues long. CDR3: CASGRQGAEQYF. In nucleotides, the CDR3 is TGTGCCAGCGGCCGACAGGGGGCCGAGCAGTACTTC.